A selection of T cell receptor beta chains follows, all from one sample in a study of metastatic and nonmetastatic thyroid tumors. TCRdb re-analyzed the PCR reads using MiXCR. Found here are 75,000 to 100,000 clones, roughly an eighth of them singletons; the top ten hold about 11%. The sample comprised blood. The receptors were sampled from a female donor with papillary thyroid cancer or a benign thyroid nodule (not recorded which). Some clones in this sample may be carry-over from other donors' samples. Both conserved end residues are part of each CDR3. Fields, in order: CDR3 length, clone size, J gene, D gene, V gene, CDR3 DNA, CDR3 protein. D genes are given only for firm matches. Size is omitted from some rows. Given values are once, few, many or a class for expanded clones.

15,many,TRBJ2-5,TRBD2,TRBV7-2,TGTGCCAGCAGCCAACAGCGGGAGTACCAAGAGACCCAGTACTTC,CASSQQREYQETQYF
14,many,TRBJ2-1,NA,TRBV6-1,TGTGCCAGCAGTGAAGCTTACGGGGCGGGTGAGCAGTTCTTC,CASSEAYGAGEQFF
17,many,TRBJ2-7,NA,TRBV27,TGTGCCAGCAGCCAACGATTCCACTGGACCACCACCGGCGAGCAGTACTTC,CASSQRFHWTTTGEQYF
11,many,TRBJ1-4,NA,TRBV24-1,TGTGCCACCGCTGGGGGAGGAAAACTGTTTTTT,CATAGGGKLFF
19,many,TRBJ2-7,NA,TRBV7-8,TGTGCCAGCAGCTCCCGATCTTCCTTGATAGGGGACTTTGTGGACGAGCAGTACTTC,CASSSRSSLIGDFVDEQYF
11,many,TRBJ2-7,NA,TRBV20-1,TGCAGTGCTAAAGCGGACTACGAGCAGTACTTC,CSAKADYEQYF
14,many,TRBJ2-7,NA,TRBV9,TGTGCCAGCAGCGTAGGGCCCAACTCCTACGAGCAGTACTTC,CASSVGPNSYEQYF
16,many,TRBJ1-2,NA,TRBV7-6,TGTGCCAGCAGCCCCCAAAGGGGCAGAGTTAACTATGGCTACACCTTC,CASSPQRGRVNYGYTF
14,many,TRBJ2-5,NA,TRBV12-3/TRBV12-4,TGTGCCAGCAGTCTCCAGGGAATCCAAGAGACCCAGTACTTC,CASSLQGIQETQYF
16,many,TRBJ1-2,NA,TRBV4-3,TGCGCCAGCAGCCAAGATCGAGGCGGGGGGAGAAATAGCTACACCTTC,CASSQDRGGGRNSYTF
21,NA,TRBJ2-2,NA,TRBV25-1,TGTGCCGGCAGCCCCCTTGTGGCGCTAGTCAAAAGCAAAGAGAACACCGGGGAGCTGTTTTTT,CAGSPLVALVKSKENTGELFF
20,many,TRBJ2-1,NA,TRBV13,TGTGCCAGCAGCCCTGCAGCAGGTTTGGTGCGGACCGGGGGATACAATGAGCAGTTCTTC,CASSPAAGLVRTGGYNEQFF
16,NA,TRBJ2-5,TRBD1,TRBV12-3/TRBV12-4,TGTGCCAGCAGTTTCGGTCTAAAGGGACAGGGGGAGACCCAGTACTTC,CASSFGLKGQGETQYF
10,many,TRBJ1-1,NA,TRBV29-1,TGCAGCGTTGTTGGTACTGAAGCTTTCTTT,CSVVGTEAFF
16,few,TRBJ1-3,NA,TRBV6-2/TRBV6-3,TGTGCCAGCAGACAGACTCTATCAGGGTGGAGAAACACCATATATTTT,CASRQTLSGWRNTIYF
14,many,TRBJ1-5,NA,TRBV7-2,TGTGCCAGCAGCAACACGGGGCACAATCAGCCCCAGCATTTT,CASSNTGHNQPQHF
17,many,TRBJ1-4,TRBD1,TRBV4-1,TGCGCCAGCAGCCAACCCTTGGGGGAGACAGGGTATGAAAAACTGTTTTTT,CASSQPLGETGYEKLFF
12,many,TRBJ1-1,NA,TRBV20-1,TGCAGTGCAGCCCAAAGGGGAACTGAAGCTTTCTTT,CSAAQRGTEAFF
14,many,TRBJ1-1,NA,TRBV12-3/TRBV12-4,TGTGCCAGCAGTCACGAACCCGGGGACACTGAAGCTTTCTTT,CASSHEPGDTEAFF
15,many,TRBJ2-1,TRBD2,TRBV5-1,TGCGCCAGCAGCTTGGGACTAGCGGGAGAGAATGAGCAGTTCTTC,CASSLGLAGENEQFF
16,many,TRBJ1-5,TRBD1,TRBV19,TGTGCCAGCTCCACAGGGGGGTATACGAGCAATCAGCCCCAGCATTTT,CASSTGGYTSNQPQHF
16,many,TRBJ1-4,TRBD1,TRBV5-6,TGTGCCAGCAGCATTTTAACCGGGACAGCAAATGAAAAACTGTTTTTT,CASSILTGTANEKLFF
16,many,TRBJ1-4,TRBD1,TRBV5-1,TGCGCCAGCAGCGACGAAACAGGGGGCCTTAATGAAAAACTGTTTTTT,CASSDETGGLNEKLFF
14,few,TRBJ2-7,TRBD1,TRBV19,TGTGCCAGTATTAGCCGGGACAGTGGTTACGAGCAGTACTTC,CASISRDSGYEQYF
11,many,TRBJ2-7,NA,TRBV28,TGTGCCAGCAGTTCGCAACTTCGATACTACTTC,CASSSQLRYYF
13,many,TRBJ2-1,NA,TRBV24-1,TGTGCCACCAGTGACGGGACGAAAGATGAGCAGTTCTTC,CATSDGTKDEQFF
18,many,TRBJ2-1,TRBD2,TRBV30,TGTGCCTGGAGGACTAGCGGGAGGGCCGATGGGGGATCATCAGAGCAGTTCTTC,CAWRTSGRADGGSSEQFF
15,many,TRBJ2-2,NA,TRBV7-3,TGTGCCAGCAGCTCCAATCCCCTGGGTGGGGGGGAGCTGTTTTTT,CASSSNPLGGGELFF
15,many,TRBJ2-1,TRBD2,TRBV19,TGTGCCAGTAGTTCTCTAGCGGCCCCTTACAATGAGCAGTTCTTC,CASSSLAAPYNEQFF
13,many,TRBJ2-1,NA,TRBV6-2/TRBV6-3,TGTGCCAGCAGTTACTCAGGATTGAATGAGCAGTTCTTC,CASSYSGLNEQFF
17,many,TRBJ2-1,TRBD2,TRBV15,TGTGCCACCAGCAGAGAGTCCCCTAGCGGGAGGAACAATGAGCAGTTCTTC,CATSRESPSGRNNEQFF
16,many,TRBJ2-3,TRBD2,TRBV4-3,TGCGCCAGCAGCCAAGTGACTAGCGGGAGCACAGATACGCAGTATTTT,CASSQVTSGSTDTQYF
15,many,TRBJ1-1,NA,TRBV5-5,TGTGCCAGCAGCTTGAGGGGGGGACAGAACACTGAAGCTTTCTTT,CASSLRGGQNTEAFF